This T cell receptor beta chain was profiled in a study of post-analysis software for immune sequencing data. As for the study in general: Relapsing-remitting, secondary progressive and progressive-relapsing courses of multiple sclerosis were included.

The germline CDR1 and CDR2 sequences are SQVTM and ANQGSEA. CDR3 length equals 14 residues. The V segment lost 6 bases and the J segment 1 base; nucleotides outside the gene matches: 8. Findings and limits, study-wide: People with multiple sclerosis had a significantly lower normalized Chao1 diversity than controls did. Patients carried roughly 5 TRBV segments more frequently than controls did, and TRBV5-6, TRBV5-1 and TRBV20-1 were among them. Samples sharing a preparation batch grouped tightly together when assessed by F measure.

This clonotype was counted ten times or more. The antigen remains unidentified. TCR beta cDNA libraries had unique molecular identifiers. T cells, about 0.9 to 11 million of them, yielded some 500,000 cDNA molecules. A single record per CDR3 protein comes from TCRdb applying MiXCR to the PCR reads. The table includes hundreds of thousands of distinct CDR3 sequences, 25% to 30% detected once. The J gene is TRBJ2-7, the V gene TRBV29-1, with TRBD1 identical over 8 bases. Sequencing input: blood. The source is a girl aged 5-17 years with multiple sclerosis. The CDR3 region has the DNA TGCAGCGTGTCAGGGGGCAAGAGATCCTACGAGCAGTACTTC. Its translation is CSVSGGKRSYEQYF.